This T cell receptor (beta chain) was recovered during a study of OX40 agonist ivuxolimab in advanced cancers. TCRdb's table, derived via immunoSEQ multiplex PCR, lists solely in-frame clones and lacks some. The sample yields fewer than 90,000 clones, about 85% seen once. Concerning this clone: Its target is unknown.

Study-wide results and limits: The mean number of expanded clones was higher in CD8+ T cells than in CD4+.

The CDR3 sequence is 15 residues long. Trimming stripped 5 bases from V and 4 bases from J, with 12 bases between. The germline V gene encodes CDR1 MNHEY and CDR2 SVGAGI. The chain uses TRBV6-5 and TRBJ1-6; no firm D call. The source material was CD4+ or CD8+ T cells sorted from blood, sampled in a trial of the OX40 agonist ivuxolimab. The receptor's source is an adult with an advanced solid tumor such as melanoma, head and neck, liver or kidney cancer. In DNA form, the CDR3 reads TGTGCCAGCAGTCCAACAGAGAGGTATAATTCACCCCTCCACTTT. Its protein is CASSPTERYNSPLHF.